This T cell receptor (beta chain) was retrieved from a study of OX40 agonist ivuxolimab in advanced cancers. Study findings and constraints: Clonal expansion by week 6 occurred in CD4+ and CD8+ blood T cells (at 0.1 to 3.0 mg/kg).

The table came from immunoSEQ multiplex PCR; TCRdb's copy has only in-frame clones and leaves some out. The sample has over 150,000 clones; roughly 94% are singletons. V was pared by 7 bases and J by 5 bases, with 12 bases between. Germline V gene data show CDR1 as SGHDT and CDR2 as YYEEEE. The CDR3 has 12 residues. Remarks on this clone: Its antigen is unknown.

The source was CD4+ or CD8+ T cells sorted from blood, collected in a trial of the OX40 agonist ivuxolimab. The chain combines TRBV5-6 with TRBJ2-5; D is undetermined. The source of this sequence is an adult with an advanced solid tumor such as melanoma, head and neck, liver or kidney cancer. The CDR3 here is CASGIRPETQYF. For the CDR3, the DNA is TGTGCCAGCGGGATCAGGCCGGAGACCCAGTACTTC.